Shown below are 17 T cell receptor beta chains from a single sample sequenced in a study of cytomegalovirus exposure and HLA in healthy donors. PCR amplification relied on 60 Vbeta primers (plus 13 Jbeta primers). Sequencing used immunoSEQ multiplex PCR; TCRdb keeps in-frame clones, though not all of them. The profile shows more than 150,000 clones, about 79% of them singletons. Sequenced: PBMCs. The receptors stem from a girl aged 2 to 10 in good health and CMV-seropositive.

The rearrangement uses TRBV4-1 and TRBJ2-2; 10 positions match TRBD2. CDR3 length: 17 residues. Germline CDR1 reads MGHRA; CDR2 reads YSYEKL. V lost 3 bases, J lost 5 bases, and 9 bases stayed unmatched. The CDR3: CASSQPSGRSGTGELFF. DNA for the CDR3: TGCGCCAGCAGCCAGCCTAGCGGGAGATCGGGTACCGGGGAGCTGTTTTTT.

Remarks on this clone: At one end, the junction sequence differs from germline, possibly due to a read error. Other DNA sequences in the sample encode the same CDR3. The chain couples TRBV19 to TRBJ2-1; 8 positions agree with TRBD2. The CDR3 has 15 residues. From germline, CDR1 is LNHDA and CDR2 SQIVND (reference sequence). Written as DNA, the CDR3 is TGCGCCAGTAGTAGTTTAGCGGGATCCAACAATGAGCAGTTCTTC. Translated, it gives CASSSLAGSNNEQFF.

This clone was seen more than once but under ten times. CDR3 bases: TGTGCCAGCAGCTTGGCCGGGAACACTGAAGCTTTCTTT. It yields the protein CASSLAGNTEAFF. The chain employs TRBV5-6 and TRBJ1-1, with D unclear. The CDR3 length is 13 residues. The ends were cut back, 0 bases at V and 1 base at J, with 4 bases in the middle. CDR1 and CDR2 (germline): SGHDT, YYEEEE.

V is TRBV11-3 and J is TRBJ2-7; the match to TRBD2 covers 9 bases. CDR1 and CDR2 from the germline V gene are SGHNT and YENEEA. The CDR3 loop spans 17 amino acids. The V gene end was trimmed by 0 bases and the J gene end by 4 bases; junction bases not matched to a gene: 10. The CDR3 DNA sequence: TGTGCCAGCAGCTTAGACCCGCGGGAGGGCATAAATTACGAGCAGTACTTC. Amino acids: CASSLDPREGINYEQYF.

The rearrangement joins TRBV7-9 to TRBJ1-3; the D gene is possibly TRBD1 (5 bases). The CDR3 sequence is 16 residues long. The V gene lost 1 base and the J gene lost 2 bases, with 12 bases spanning the gap. From germline, CDR1 is SEHNR and CDR2 FQNEAQ (reference sequence). CDR3 nucleotides: TGTGCCAGCAGCTTAGGGGGCCCAGAGGCTGGAAACACCATATATTTT. It encodes CASSLGGPEAGNTIYF.

The V call is TRBV28, the J call TRBJ2-7, with TRBD1 as a possible D gene (6 bases). V dropped 4 bases and J dropped 0 bases, with 13 bases sitting between them. CDR3 length: 15 amino acids. CDR1 is MDHEN, CDR2 SYDVKM, per germline. The chain's CDR3 is CASSSTGEPSYEQYF. CDR3 DNA: TGTGCCAGCAGTTCGACAGGAGAACCCTCCTACGAGCAGTACTTC.

The genes are TRBV6-5 and TRBJ2-7; weak D call: TRBD1 (6 bases). Germline V gives CDR1 MNHEY, CDR2 SVGAGI. This CDR3 has 14 amino acids. V lost 2 bases and J lost 5, with 13 bases in between. The CDR3 nucleotides are TGTGCCAGCAGTTACAGTGGGGGCAGGAACGAGCAGTACTTC. As protein: CASSYSGGRNEQYF.

The chain joins TRBV11-3 to TRBJ1-1, with D possibly matching TRBD1 (6 bases). Between the trimmed V and J ends, which lost 4 bases and 1 base, there was a span of 7 bases. The CDR3 has 13 residues. Per the germline V gene, CDR1 is SGHNT and CDR2 is YENEEA. The CDR3 bases are TGTGCCAGCAGCTCACAGGGGAACACTGAAGCTTTCTTT. Amino acid sequence: CASSSQGNTEAFF.

This clone was detected only a few times. The chain links TRBV10-1 to TRBJ2-3; D not certain. The CDR3 consists of 15 residues. V was pared by 4 bases and J by 4 bases, with 15 bases between. From germline, CDR1 is WNHNN and CDR2 SYGVQD (reference sequence). Here the CDR3 DNA reads TGCGCCAGCAGTGGAGGCGGTAACTTTCCAGATACGCAGTATTTT. The encoded protein is CASSGGGNFPDTQYF.

This sequence joins TRBV28 and TRBJ1-1; D unresolved. Germline CDR1 MDHEN, CDR2 SYDVKM. The CDR3 totals 15 residues. V was pared by 6 bases and J by 1 base, with 15 bases between. The CDR3 bases are TGTGCCAGCAGCCTCCCCGCCGGTGCGAACACTGAAGCTTTCTTT. It is translated as CASSLPAGANTEAFF. The full variable domain, in which reference TRBV28 and TRBJ1-1 provide the parts outside the CDR3, is DVKVTQSSRYLVKRTGEKVFLECVQDMDHENMFWYRQDPGLGLRLIYFSYDVKMKEKGDIPEGYSVSREKKERFSLILESASTNQTSMYLCASSLPAGANTEAFFGQGTRLTVV.

This chain links TRBV12-5 with TRBJ2-1, with D perhaps matching TRBD2 (6 bases). Between the trimmed V and J ends, which lost 8 bases and 3 bases, there was a span of 11 bases. This CDR3 is built from 13 residues. Germline CDR1 and CDR2: LGHNT and FRNRAP. In DNA form, the CDR3 reads TGTGCTAGTACCCGGGACTTCTACAATGAGCAGTTCTTC. This translates into CASTRDFYNEQFF.

The gene calls are TRBV2 and TRBJ1-3; D unresolved. Germline V gives CDR1 SNHLY, CDR2 FYNNEI. CDR3 length: 16 amino acids. V lost 3 bases to trimming and J lost 0 bases, with 12 bases between them. In nucleotides, the CDR3 is TGTGCCAGCAGTGAGCCAGACCGACTCTCTGGAAACACCATATATTTT. It specifies CASSEPDRLSGNTIYF.

The gene calls are TRBV28 and TRBJ1-5, with 7 bases fitting TRBD1. CDR3 size: 15 residues. Germline V gene data show CDR1 as MDHEN and CDR2 as SYDVKM. V lost 0 bases and J lost 5; bases outside the gene matches: 4. For the CDR3, the DNA is TGTGCCAGCAGTTTATGGGCAGGGGGTTATCAGCCCCAGCATTTT. Encoded protein: CASSLWAGGYQPQHF.

V usage is TRBV29-1 and J usage is TRBJ2-2; 9 bases agree with TRBD1. In germline, CDR1 is SQVTM, CDR2 ANQGSEA. V lost 6 bases and J lost 10; bases outside the gene matches: 15. This CDR3 is built from 15 residues. This CDR3 is CSVAGQGTRNEELFF. CDR3 nucleotide sequence: TGCAGCGTAGCGGGACAGGGTACGAGAAATGAGGAGCTGTTTTTT.

This chain links TRBV28 with TRBJ1-1; 8 nucleotides line up with TRBD1. CDR1 and CDR2 from the germline V gene are MDHEN and SYDVKM. With V trimmed by 6 bases and J by 4 bases, 10 bases remained unmatched. This CDR3 is 15 amino acids long. CDR3 sequence (DNA): TGTGCCAGCAGCAGGCAGGGGGCTCTGGGCACTGAAGCTTTCTTT. It translates to CASSRQGALGTEAFF.

The V gene is TRBV28, the J gene TRBJ1-2, with 8 positions matching TRBD1. V shed 3 bases and J 7 bases; nucleotides not matched to a gene: 10. CDR1 MDHEN and CDR2 SYDVKM come from the germline V gene. The CDR3 has 15 residues. The CDR3 region has the DNA TGTGCCAGCAGTTTGGCGATCAGGGGGCCCGGTGGCTACACCTTC. This sequence encodes CASSLAIRGPGGYTF.

The genes are TRBV6-5 and TRBJ1-1, with 7 positions matching TRBD1. This CDR3 spans 11 amino acids. CDR1 is MNHEY, CDR2 SVGAGI, per germline. Trimming took 6 bases from V and 8 from J; bases not matched to a gene: 3. Here the CDR3 reads CASRQGWEAFF. The CDR3 region has the DNA TGTGCCAGCAGACAGGGGTGGGAAGCTTTCTTT.